This TCR beta chain was recovered during a study of T-cell reconstitution after alpha-beta-depleted transplantation in children. The CDR3 covers 13 residues. Germline V gene data show CDR1 as LGHDT and CDR2 as YNNKEL (reference sequence). V lost 3 bases and J 6 bases, leaving 10 bases between the germline ends. This clonotype has more than one count but fewer than ten. Unique molecular identifiers were used to barcode this TCRbeta library. TCRdb redid the calling of the PCR reads with MiXCR, one entry per CDR3 protein. The sample yields a few hundred thousand distinct CDR3 sequences, over 9.5% seen once.

The TCR was taken from a human donor who donated a stem cell graft to a child with SCID. The chain joins TRBV3-1 to TRBJ2-3; D tentatively reads TRBD1 or TRBD2 (5 bases each). The input for sequencing was PBMCs from the stem cell graft donor, taken from the stem cell graft. The CDR3 DNA is TGTGCCAGCAGCCAGATGGGGGTGGATACGCAGTATTTT. It specifies CASSQMGVDTQYF.